These 9 T cell receptor beta chains were sequenced from one sample in a study of preoperative IRX-2 immunotherapy in early breast cancer (dated by TCRdb to the late 2010s). Library generation was performed with the immunoSEQ multiplex PCR assay. The source is immuneACCESS, and TCRdb retained only in-frame sequences with V and J called. Part of the clones is not carried over; for the studies checked, unresolved V genes explain less than half of this, and the remainder is unexplained. The sample table holds some 11,000 clones, of which around 75% were seen once. The top ten clonotypes cover roughly 5.6% of the sample. Per the publication, the treatment or condition label means: preoperative locoregional IRX-2 cytokine immunotherapy. The sample in question was lymph node tissue, obtained before IRX-2 immunotherapy. These receptors were collected from a human donor with breast cancer.

This clone occurred a few times. This chain uses TRBV11-3 with TRBJ1-5, with D unclear. Trimming stripped 0 bases from V and 0 bases from J, with 3 bases between. The CDR3 covers 14 residues. Germline assignment: CDR1 SGHNT and CDR2 YENEEA. CDR3 nucleotides: TGTGCCAGCAGCTTAGAGTATAGCAATCAGCCCCAGCATTTT. Translated, it gives CASSLEYSNQPQHF.

This clone appeared a single time. The V gene is TRBV28, the J gene TRBJ1-1; D unresolved. V was pared by 6 bases and J by 4 bases, with 12 bases between. Germline CDR1 is MDHEN and CDR2 is SYDVKM. The CDR3 has 13 residues. This CDR3 reads CASSHSIGTEAFF. The CDR3 DNA sequence: TGTGCCAGCAGCCACTCCATCGGCACTGAAGCTTTCTTT.

The V call is TRBV7-1, the J call TRBJ1-1, with D perhaps matching TRBD1 (5 bases). TRBV7-1 is flagged as an ORF with uncertain function. The CDR3 sequence is 15 residues long. V was shortened by 4 bases and J by 2 bases, with 14 bases between the two germline ends. CDR3 nucleotide sequence: TGTGCCAGCAGCTTATTTGGGGCCATAAACACTGAAGCTTTCTTT. Protein sequence: CASSLFGAINTEAFF.

The chain couples TRBV12-5 to TRBJ2-3, with 10 bases identical to TRBD1. The trim removed 4 bases at V and 1 base at J, leaving 5 bases unmatched. Germline CDR1 is LGHNT and CDR2 is FRNRAP. The CDR3 runs to 16 residues. The CDR3 DNA is TGTGCTAGTGGTTGGGACAGGGGAAAGGGCACAGATACGCAGTATTTT. Its translation: CASGWDRGKGTDTQYF.

The chain has TRBV19 and TRBJ1-1; possible D gene TRBD1, 6 bases. CDR1 and CDR2 from the germline V gene are LNHDA and SQIVND (reference sequence). The CDR3 spans 15 residues. Trimming stripped 3 bases from V and 3 bases from J, with 14 bases between. CDR3 region: CASSIVGQQHTEAFF. The CDR3 bases are TGTGCCAGTAGTATCGTAGGACAGCAACACACTGAAGCTTTCTTT.

The rearrangement uses TRBV28 and TRBJ2-3; TRBD2 might be the D (5 bases). The germline CDR1 and CDR2 sequences are MDHEN and SYDVKM. This CDR3 spans 12 amino acids. V shed 7 bases and J shed 5 bases, with 10 bases lying between them. CDR3 in amino acids: CASTSRGDTQYF. The DNA for the CDR3 is TGTGCCAGCACCTCTCGGGGAGATACGCAGTATTTT.

Note on this clone: At one boundary the junction diverges from the germline segment, which might be a read error. The DNA holds an ambiguous or unread base, and X denotes its residue. The rearrangement joins TRBV11-3 to TRBJ1-2; TRBD1 is a possible D gene (6 bases). Germline CDR1 is SGHNT and CDR2 is YENEEA. This CDR3 comprises 19 residues. The CDR3 loop reads CXSSLRFTGTSLANYGYTF. The CDR3 DNA reads as TGTGMCAGCAGCTTAAGATTTACCGGGACAAGCTTAGCTAACTATGGCTACACCTTC.

This clone was found a few times. This chain links TRBV6-8 with TRBJ1-2; D perhaps matches TRBD1 (5 bases). Germline CDR1 is MNHGY and CDR2 is SAAAGT. This CDR3 is built from 13 residues. Trimming cost V 6 bases and J 4 bases, with 12 bases left between them. CDR3 loop: CASRQRQRYGYTF. The CDR3 DNA sequence: TGTGCCAGCAGACAACGACAGCGCTATGGCTACACCTTC.

The V and J genes are TRBV7-6 and TRBJ2-1; 9 bases match TRBD1. The germline CDR1 and CDR2 sequences are SGHVS and FNYEAQ. J gave up 2 bases and V 6 bases, and 5 bases lay outside the gene matches. The CDR3 sequence is 15 residues long. This chain's CDR3 is CASRLTGGTYNEQFF. The CDR3 nucleotides are TGTGCCAGCAGGTTGACAGGGGGAACCTACAATGAGCAGTTCTTC.